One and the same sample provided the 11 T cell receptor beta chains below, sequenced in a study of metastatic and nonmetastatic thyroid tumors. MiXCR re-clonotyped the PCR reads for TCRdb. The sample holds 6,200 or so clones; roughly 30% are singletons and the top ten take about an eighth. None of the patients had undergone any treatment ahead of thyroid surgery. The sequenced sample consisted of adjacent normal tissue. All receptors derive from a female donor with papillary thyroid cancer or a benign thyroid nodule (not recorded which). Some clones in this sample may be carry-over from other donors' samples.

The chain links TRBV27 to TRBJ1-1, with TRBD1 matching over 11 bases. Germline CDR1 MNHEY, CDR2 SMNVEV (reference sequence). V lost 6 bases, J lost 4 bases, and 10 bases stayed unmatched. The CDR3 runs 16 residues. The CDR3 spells CASSLLGQGAVTEAFF. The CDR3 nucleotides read TGTGCCAGCAGCCTCCTTGGACAGGGGGCGGTCACTGAAGCTTTCTTT.

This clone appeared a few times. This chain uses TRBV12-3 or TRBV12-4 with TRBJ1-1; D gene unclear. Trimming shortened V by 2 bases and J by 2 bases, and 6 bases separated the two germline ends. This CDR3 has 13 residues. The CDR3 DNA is TGTGCCAGCAGTTTAACAGCAAACACTGAAGCTTTCTTT. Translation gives CASSLTANTEAFF.

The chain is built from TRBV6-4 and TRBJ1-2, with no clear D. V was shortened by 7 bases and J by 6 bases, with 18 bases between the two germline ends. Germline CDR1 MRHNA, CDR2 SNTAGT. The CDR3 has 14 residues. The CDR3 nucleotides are TGTGCCAGCAAAGAAGAGGAAAACGTCCATGGCTACACCTTC. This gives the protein CASKEEENVHGYTF.

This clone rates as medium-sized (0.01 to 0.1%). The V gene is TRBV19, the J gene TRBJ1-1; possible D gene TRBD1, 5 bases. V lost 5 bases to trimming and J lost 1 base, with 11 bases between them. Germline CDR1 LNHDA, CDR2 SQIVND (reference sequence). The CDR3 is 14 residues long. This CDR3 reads CASSPGGTNTEAFF. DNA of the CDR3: TGTGCCAGTAGTCCCGGGGGGACGAACACTGAAGCTTTCTTT.

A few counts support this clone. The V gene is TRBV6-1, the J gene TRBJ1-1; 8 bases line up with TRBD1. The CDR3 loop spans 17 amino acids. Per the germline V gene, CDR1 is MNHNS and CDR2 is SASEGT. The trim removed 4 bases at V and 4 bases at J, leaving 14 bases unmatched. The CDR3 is CASSVYRQGIGGTEAFF. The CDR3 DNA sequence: TGTGCCAGCAGTGTATACAGACAGGGGATAGGAGGCACTGAAGCTTTCTTT.

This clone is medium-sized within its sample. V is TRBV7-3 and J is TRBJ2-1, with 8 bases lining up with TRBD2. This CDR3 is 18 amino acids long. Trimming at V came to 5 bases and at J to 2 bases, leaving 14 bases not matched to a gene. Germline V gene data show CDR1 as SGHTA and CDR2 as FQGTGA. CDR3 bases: TGTGCCAGCAGCCAACGGGCGGGGGGAATTTATACCTACAATGAGCAGTTCTTC. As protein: CASSQRAGGIYTYNEQFF.

CDR3 DNA: TGTGCCAGCAGTTTCCACGGGGGGGTGACCGGGGAGCTGTTTTTT. Protein: CASSFHGGVTGELFF. The chain is built from TRBV28 and TRBJ2-2, with 8 positions matching TRBD2. The V gene's germline CDR1 is MDHEN and CDR2 SYDVKM. The CDR3 has 15 residues. Trimming cost V 3 bases and J 5 bases; bases outside gene matches: 5.

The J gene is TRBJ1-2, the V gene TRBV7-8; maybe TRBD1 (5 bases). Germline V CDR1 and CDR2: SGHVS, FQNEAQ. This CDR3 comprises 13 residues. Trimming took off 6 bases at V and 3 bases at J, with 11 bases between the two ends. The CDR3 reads CASRQDRDYGYTF. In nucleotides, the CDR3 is TGTGCCAGCAGACAGGACCGAGACTATGGCTACACCTTC.

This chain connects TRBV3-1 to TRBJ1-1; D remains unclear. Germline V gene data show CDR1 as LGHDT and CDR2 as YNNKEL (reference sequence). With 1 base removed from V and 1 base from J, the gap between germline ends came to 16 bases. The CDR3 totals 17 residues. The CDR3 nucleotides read TGTGCCAGCAGCCAAGGTCCGGGCGCGCCGCAGAACACTGAAGCTTTCTTT. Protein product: CASSQGPGAPQNTEAFF.

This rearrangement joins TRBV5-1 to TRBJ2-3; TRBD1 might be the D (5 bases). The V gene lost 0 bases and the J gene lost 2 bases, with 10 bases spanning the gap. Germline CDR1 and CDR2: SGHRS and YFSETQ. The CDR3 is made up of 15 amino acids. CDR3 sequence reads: CASSLGTTPTDTQYF. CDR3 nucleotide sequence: TGCGCCAGCAGCTTGGGGACAACCCCCACAGATACGCAGTATTTT.

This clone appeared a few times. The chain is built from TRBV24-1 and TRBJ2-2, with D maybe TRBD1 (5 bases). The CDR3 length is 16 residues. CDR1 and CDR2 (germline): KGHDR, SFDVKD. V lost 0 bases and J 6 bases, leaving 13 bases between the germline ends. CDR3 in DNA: TGTGCCACCAGTGATTTGGGGCAGGGATCGGCCGGGGAGCTGTTTTTT. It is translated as CATSDLGQGSAGELFF.